Following are 10 T cell receptor beta chains from one sample sequenced in a study of Graves' ophthalmopathy and Graves' hyperthyroidism. Amplified TCR beta CDR3 regions were obtained using RNA transcripts as template. Second-round multiplex PCR followed a first-round RT-PCR using HTBI primers. Each CDR3 protein is one row after TCRdb ran MiXCR on the multiplex PCR reads. Among 400,000 or so distinct CDR3 sequences, roughly 14% were seen once, and the ten largest hold approximately 7%. Sequencing was carried out using peripheral blood. The receptors come from a woman between 18 and 29 years old with stable Graves' hyperthyroidism.

The chain is built from TRBV6-5 and TRBJ1-1; maybe TRBD1 (6 bases). The CDR3 extends over 14 amino acids. From germline, CDR1 is MNHEY and CDR2 SVGAGI. Trimming stripped 5 bases from V and 1 base from J, with 11 bases between. The chain's CDR3 is CASSHLRGNTEAFF. The CDR3 nucleotides read TGTGCCAGCAGTCACCTCAGGGGGAACACTGAAGCTTTCTTT.

This rearrangement joins TRBV19 to TRBJ2-7, with D perhaps matching TRBD2 (5 bases). CDR1 and CDR2 from the germline V gene are LNHDA and SQIVND (reference sequence). The CDR3 totals 15 residues. Trimming shortened V by 0 bases and J by 4 bases, and 13 bases separated the two germline ends. CDR3 sequence: CASSIDSWTPYEQYF. Written as DNA, the CDR3 is TGTGCCAGTAGTATAGATAGCTGGACTCCGTACGAGCAGTACTTC. The whole variable domain, remainder taken from reference TRBV19 and TRBJ2-7, is DGGITQSPKYLFRKEGQNVTLSCEQNLNHDAMYWYRQDPGQGLRLIYYSQIVNDFQKGDIAEGYSVSREKKESFPLTVTSAQKNPTAFYLCASSIDSWTPYEQYFGPGTRLTVT.

At least ten counts were recorded for this clonotype. The chain links TRBV19 to TRBJ1-5; D gene unclear. The CDR3 totals 15 residues. V was pared by 3 bases and J by 2 bases, with 11 bases between. Germline loops: CDR1 LNHDA, CDR2 SQIVND (reference sequence). The CDR3 here is CASSIREFGNQPQHF. In DNA, the CDR3 is TGTGCCAGTAGTATTCGGGAGTTCGGCAATCAGCCCCAGCATTTT.

This sequence joins TRBV28 and TRBJ2-7; maybe TRBD1 (6 bases). Germline V lookup: CDR1 MDHEN, CDR2 SYDVKM. V lost 1 base and J 2 bases, leaving 9 bases between the germline ends. This CDR3 spans 14 amino acids. The CDR3 nucleotides read TGTGCCAGCAGTTTATATCCAGGGGCCTACGAGCAGTACTTC. It is translated as CASSLYPGAYEQYF.

Many counts were recorded for this clonotype. A junction end diverges from the germline sequence, so it may reflect a read error. V and J are TRBV2 and TRBJ1-1, with a weak D call TRBD1 (5 bases). Germline V lookup: CDR1 SNHLY, CDR2 FYNNEI. This CDR3 has 10 residues. This chain's CDR3 is CAALGAEAFF. Here the CDR3 DNA reads TGTGCCGCCCTAGGGGCTGAGGCTTTCTTT.

In its sample, this clonotype was seen many times. This chain uses TRBV27 with TRBJ1-5; 7 bases map to TRBD1. The CDR3 has 14 amino acids. Germline V gene sequence: CDR1 MNHEY, CDR2 SMNVEV (reference sequence). Trimming removed 5 bases from V and 6 bases from J; junction bases left unmatched: 7. The CDR3 is CASSPGGQAQPQHF. CDR3 coding DNA: TGTGCCAGCAGTCCAGGAGGACAGGCTCAGCCCCAGCATTTT.

At least ten counts were recorded for this clonotype. V gene TRBV19 combines with J gene TRBJ2-5, with TRBD2 matching over 7 bases. This CDR3 spans 13 amino acids. Per the germline V gene, CDR1 is LNHDA and CDR2 is SQIVND (reference sequence). Trimming removed 6 bases from V and 2 bases from J; junction bases left unmatched: 3. CDR3 nucleotide sequence: TGTGCCAGTAGAGGCGGGGGACAAGAGACCCAGTACTTC. Translation: CASRGGGQETQYF.

This clonotype was recorded many times. The chain is built from TRBV27 and TRBJ1-5; D is undetermined. V was pared by 4 bases and J by 7 bases, with 14 bases between. The CDR3 is 14 residues long. Germline lookup yields CDR1 MNHEY and CDR2 SMNVEV (reference sequence). CDR3 region: CASSSQNWGQPQHF. The CDR3 DNA follows: TGTGCCAGCAGTTCCCAAAATTGGGGACAGCCCCAGCATTTT.

The CDR3 DNA reads as TGTGCCAGCAGTCGGACATCCCCCTTCTACGAGCAGTACTTC. Amino acids: CASSRTSPFYEQYF. This rearrangement joins TRBV6-1 to TRBJ2-7, with D perhaps TRBD1 (5 bases). The CDR3 loop spans 14 amino acids. Germline assignment: CDR1 MNHNS and CDR2 SASEGT. V was pared by 5 bases and J by 3 bases, with 14 bases between.

This clonotype was seen at least ten times. The chain joins TRBV11-2 to TRBJ2-7, with TRBD2 matching over 10 bases. The length of the CDR3 is 14 residues. CDR1 SGHAT and CDR2 FQNNGV come from the germline V gene. V lost 5 bases, J lost 4 bases, and 5 bases stayed unmatched. The CDR3 loop reads CASSQGLARYEQYF. CDR3 sequence (DNA): TGTGCCAGCAGCCAGGGACTAGCGAGGTACGAGCAGTACTTC.